This T cell receptor beta chain was sequenced in a study of T-cell memory formation after mild COVID-19. General study points: Whereas later expanders leaned CD4+, clones contracting day 15 to 85 showed a balanced CD4/CD8 makeup.

TCRdb recomputed calls from the 5' RACE reads with MiXCR, one row per CDR3 protein. This sample has around 390,000 distinct CDR3 sequences, with roughly 15% found just once. The junction had 2 bases not matched to a gene; V was cut back by 5 bases and J by 4 bases. This CDR3 is built from 12 residues. Germline CDR1 reads DFQATT; CDR2 reads SNEGSKA (reference sequence). Note on this clonotype: What it binds is unknown.

This receptor was obtained from a man aged 18-30 years who had mild COVID-19 (a few samples of this study predate the infection). Cell type and time point are not known. Sequencing was done on a sample of PBMCs or a T cell subset sorted from them (not recorded which). V and J are TRBV20-1 and TRBJ2-5, with 9 bases fitting TRBD2. The CDR3 loop reads CSALSGGETQYF. The CDR3 region has the DNA TGCAGTGCTCTTAGCGGGGGAGAGACCCAGTACTTC.